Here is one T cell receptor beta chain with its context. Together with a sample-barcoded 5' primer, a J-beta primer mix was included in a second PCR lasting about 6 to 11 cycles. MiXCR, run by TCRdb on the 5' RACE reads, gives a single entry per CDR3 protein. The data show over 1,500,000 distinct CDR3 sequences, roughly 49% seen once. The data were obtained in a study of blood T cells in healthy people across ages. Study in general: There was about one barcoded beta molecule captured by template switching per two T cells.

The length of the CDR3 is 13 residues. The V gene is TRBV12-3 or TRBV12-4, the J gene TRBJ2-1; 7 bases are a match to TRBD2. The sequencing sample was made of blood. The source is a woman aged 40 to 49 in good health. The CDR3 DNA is TGTGCAACGCGCGGAGCGGGAAGGTATGAGCAGTTCTTC. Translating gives CATRGAGRYEQFF.